The clone carrying this TCR beta chain came up once. Germline values: CDR1 SNHLY, CDR2 FYNNEI. The CDR3 is 14 residues long. V was trimmed by 2 bases and J by 1 base, leaving 9 bases between them. Data came from immunoSEQ multiplex PCR; TCRdb stores just in-frame clones and leaves some out. This table holds about 80,000 clones, roughly nine tenths found once. The sample comes from a study of control samples from healthy donors and cancer patients. This chain joins TRBV2 and TRBJ2-7, with D unclear. Input material: blood. The origin of this receptor is an older woman in good health. The DNA of the CDR3 is TGTGCCAGCAGTGAACAACAACGGTCCTACGAGCAGTACTTC. This sequence encodes CASSEQQRSYEQYF.